The 2 T cell receptor beta chains below all came from one sample that was sequenced in a study of long-term antiretroviral therapy in people with HIV. Runs used v3.0 of the immunoSEQ assay and were done at survey level. The table came from immunoSEQ multiplex PCR; TCRdb's copy has only in-frame clones and leaves some out. The sample yields roughly 42,000 clones, more than 75% seen once. The source material was unsorted PBMCs, sampled 0.1 years before starting antiretroviral therapy. Source of these receptors: a woman in her forties or fifties with HIV.

The CDR3, as DNA: TGTGCCTGGAGTGTAGTCACAGCCAATCAGCCCCAGCATTTT. Amino acids: CAWSVVTANQPQHF. This chain uses TRBV30 with TRBJ1-5, with D unclear. The germline CDR1 and CDR2 sequences are GTSNPN and SVGIG (reference sequence). CDR3 length: 14 amino acids. Trimming removed 0 bases at V and 3 bases at J, with 9 bases between.

This chain uses TRBV29-1 with TRBJ2-1, with 9 bases identical to TRBD1. CDR3 length equals 16 residues. With 5 bases clipped from V and 6 bases from J, the junction kept 14 bases outside the gene matches. Germline lookup yields CDR1 SQVTM and CDR2 ANQGSEA. The CDR3 region has the DNA TGCAGCGTTAAGGGACAGGGTGCCTACCAGATCAATGAGCAGTTCTTC. As protein: CSVKGQGAYQINEQFF.